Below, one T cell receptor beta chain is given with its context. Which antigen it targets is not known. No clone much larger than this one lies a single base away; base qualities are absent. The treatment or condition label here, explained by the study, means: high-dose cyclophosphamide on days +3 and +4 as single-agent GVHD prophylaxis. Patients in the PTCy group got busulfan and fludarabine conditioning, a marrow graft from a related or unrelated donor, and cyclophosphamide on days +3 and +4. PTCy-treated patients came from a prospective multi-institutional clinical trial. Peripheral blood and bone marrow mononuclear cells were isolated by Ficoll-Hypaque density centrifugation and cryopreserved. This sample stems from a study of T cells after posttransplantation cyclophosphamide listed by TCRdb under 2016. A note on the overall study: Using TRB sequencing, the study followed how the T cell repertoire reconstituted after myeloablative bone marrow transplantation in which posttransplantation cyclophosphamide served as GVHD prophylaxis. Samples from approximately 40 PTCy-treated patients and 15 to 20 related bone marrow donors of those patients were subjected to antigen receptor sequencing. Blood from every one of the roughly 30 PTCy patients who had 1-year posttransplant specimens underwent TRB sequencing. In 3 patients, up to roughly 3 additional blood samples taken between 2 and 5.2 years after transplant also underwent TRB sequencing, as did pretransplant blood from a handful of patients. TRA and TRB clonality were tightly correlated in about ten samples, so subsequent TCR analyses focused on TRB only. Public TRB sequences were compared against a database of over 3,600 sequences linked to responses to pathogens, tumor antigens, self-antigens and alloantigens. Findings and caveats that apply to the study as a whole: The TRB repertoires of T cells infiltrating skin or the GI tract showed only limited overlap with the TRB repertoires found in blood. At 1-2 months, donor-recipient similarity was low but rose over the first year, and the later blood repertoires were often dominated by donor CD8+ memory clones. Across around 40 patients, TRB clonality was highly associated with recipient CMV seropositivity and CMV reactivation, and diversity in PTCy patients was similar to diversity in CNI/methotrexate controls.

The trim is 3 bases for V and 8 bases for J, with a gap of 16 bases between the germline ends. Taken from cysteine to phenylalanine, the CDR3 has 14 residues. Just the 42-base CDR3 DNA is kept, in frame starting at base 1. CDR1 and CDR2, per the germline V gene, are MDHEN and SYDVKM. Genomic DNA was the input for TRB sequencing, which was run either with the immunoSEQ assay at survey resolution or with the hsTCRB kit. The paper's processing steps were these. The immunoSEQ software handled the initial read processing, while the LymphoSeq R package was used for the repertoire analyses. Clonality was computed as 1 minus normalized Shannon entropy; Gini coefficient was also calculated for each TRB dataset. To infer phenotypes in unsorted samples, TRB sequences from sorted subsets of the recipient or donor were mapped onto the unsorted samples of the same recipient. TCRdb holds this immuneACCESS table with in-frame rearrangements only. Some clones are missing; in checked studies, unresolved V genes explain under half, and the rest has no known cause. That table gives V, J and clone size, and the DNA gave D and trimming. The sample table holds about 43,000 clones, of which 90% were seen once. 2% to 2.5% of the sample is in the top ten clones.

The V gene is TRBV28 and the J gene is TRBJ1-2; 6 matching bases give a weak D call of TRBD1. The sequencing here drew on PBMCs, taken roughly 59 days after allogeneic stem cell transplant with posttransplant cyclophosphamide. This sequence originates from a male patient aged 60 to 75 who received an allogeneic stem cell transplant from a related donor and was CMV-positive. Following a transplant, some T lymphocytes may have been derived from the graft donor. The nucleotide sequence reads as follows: TGTGCCAGCAGTTTGCTCCCAGGGGACCGAGGCTACACCTTC. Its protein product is CASSLLPGDRGYTF.